This entry features one T cell receptor beta chain sequence. The sample belongs to a study of identical twins. Via MiXCR, TCRdb re-called the 5' RACE reads, giving one row per CDR3 protein. Of about 260,000 distinct CDR3 sequences listed, around 6.6% were seen once; the top ten hold roughly 3.4%. The length of the CDR3 is 14 residues. The V and J ends lost 4 bases and 7 bases, in that order; junction bases with no gene match: 10. In germline, CDR1 is SGHRS, CDR2 YFSETQ. Another study also made use of these data, one on yellow fever vaccine responses in identical twins.

The TCR sequence derives from a woman younger than 35 in good health. The sample taken for sequencing was memory (CD45RO+) T cells sorted from blood. V usage is TRBV5-1 and J usage is TRBJ1-2, with TRBD1 matching 7 bases. The CDR3: CASSPTGLDSGYTF. In DNA form, the CDR3 reads TGCGCCAGCAGCCCGACAGGGTTGGATAGTGGCTACACCTTC.